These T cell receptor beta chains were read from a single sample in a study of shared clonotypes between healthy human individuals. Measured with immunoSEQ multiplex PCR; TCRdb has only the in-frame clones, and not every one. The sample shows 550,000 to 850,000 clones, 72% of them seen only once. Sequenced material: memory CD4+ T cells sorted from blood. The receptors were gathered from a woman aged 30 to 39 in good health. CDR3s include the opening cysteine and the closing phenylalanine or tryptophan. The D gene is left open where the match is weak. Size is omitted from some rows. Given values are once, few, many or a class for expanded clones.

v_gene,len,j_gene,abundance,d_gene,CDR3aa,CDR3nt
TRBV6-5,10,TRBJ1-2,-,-,CASLPGGYTF,TGTGCCAGCCTCCCAGGTGGCTACACCTTC
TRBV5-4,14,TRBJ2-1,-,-,CASSLAGGGYEQFF,TGTGCCAGCAGCTTGGCGGGAGGGGGCTATGAGCAGTTCTTC
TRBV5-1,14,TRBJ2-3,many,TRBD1,CASSYGQGGDTQYF,TGCGCCAGCAGCTATGGACAGGGTGGCGATACGCAGTATTTT
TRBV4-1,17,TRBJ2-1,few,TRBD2,CASSPSPAGGSNNEQFF,TGCGCCAGCAGCCCTTCCCCGGCGGGAGGCAGTAACAATGAGCAGTTCTTC
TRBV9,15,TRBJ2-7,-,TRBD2,CASSVSTSGAYEQYF,TGTGCCAGCAGCGTTTCGACTAGCGGGGCCTACGAGCAGTACTTC
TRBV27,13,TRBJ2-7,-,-,CASSSQNLYEQYF,TGTGCCAGCAGTTCCCAAAATCTCTACGAGCAGTACTTC
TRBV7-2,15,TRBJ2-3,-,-,CASSLGPNQADTQYF,TGTGCCAGCAGCTTAGGTCCCAATCAAGCAGATACGCAGTATTTT
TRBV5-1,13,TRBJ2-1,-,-,CASSPDSHNEQFF,TGCGCCAGCAGCCCGGACAGTCACAATGAGCAGTTCTTC
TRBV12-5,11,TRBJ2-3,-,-,CASGTVDTQYF,TGTGCTAGTGGTACGGTAGATACGCAGTATTTT
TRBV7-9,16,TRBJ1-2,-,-,CASSPRLRPGAAGYTF,TGTGCCAGCAGCCCCCGATTACGTCCGGGCGCGGCGGGCTACACCTTC
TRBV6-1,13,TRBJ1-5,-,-,CASSEQGSQPQHF,TGTGCCAGCAGTGAACAGGGTAGTCAGCCCCAGCATTTT
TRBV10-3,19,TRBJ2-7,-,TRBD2,CAISNPGTSGRRGAGEQYF,TGTGCCATCAGTAACCCGGGGACTAGCGGGAGGAGGGGGGCTGGCGAGCAGTACTTC
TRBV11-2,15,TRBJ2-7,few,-,CASSTRRGSSYEQYF,TGTGCCAGCAGCACCCGACGGGGAAGCTCCTACGAGCAGTACTTC
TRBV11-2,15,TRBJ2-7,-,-,CASSLETGTVYEQYF,TGTGCCAGCAGCTTAGAAACAGGGACCGTTTACGAGCAGTACTTC
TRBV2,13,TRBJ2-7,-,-,CASSEDGFYEQYF,TGTGCCAGCAGTGAGGACGGATTCTACGAGCAGTACTTC
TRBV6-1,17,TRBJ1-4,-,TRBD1,CASSDGQGLVLNEKLFF,TGTGCCAGCAGTGACGGACAGGGGCTAGTCCTTAATGAAAAACTGTTTTTT
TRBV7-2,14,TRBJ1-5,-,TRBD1,CASSLQGANQPQHF,TGTGCCAGCAGCTTACAGGGGGCAAATCAGCCCCAGCATTTT
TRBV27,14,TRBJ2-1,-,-,CASSLPPPYNEQFF,TGTGCCAGCAGTTTACCTCCTCCCTACAATGAGCAGTTCTTC
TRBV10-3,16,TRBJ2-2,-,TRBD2,CAISAQREGYTGELFF,TGTGCCATCAGTGCTCAACGGGAGGGTTATACCGGGGAGCTGTTTTTT
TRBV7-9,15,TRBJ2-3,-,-,CASSLRRDLTDTQYF,TGTGCCAGCAGCTTACGGCGGGATCTCACAGATACGCAGTATTTT
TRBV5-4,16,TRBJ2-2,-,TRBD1,CASSLADRPFSGELFF,TGTGCCAGCAGCTTGGCGGACAGGCCTTTTTCCGGGGAGCTGTTTTTT
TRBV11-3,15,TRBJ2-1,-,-,CASSLAGESYNEQFF,TGTGCCAGCAGCTTAGCGGGAGAGTCCTACAATGAGCAGTTCTTC
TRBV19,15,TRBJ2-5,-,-,CASSTWGGRQETQYF,TGTGCCAGTAGCACCTGGGGAGGAAGGCAAGAGACCCAGTACTTC
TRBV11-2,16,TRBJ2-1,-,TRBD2,CASSLAWTSGYNEQFF,TGTGCCAGCAGCTTAGCATGGACTAGCGGTTACAATGAGCAGTTCTTC
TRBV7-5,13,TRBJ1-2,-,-,CASSSGQDYGYTF,TGTGCCAGCAGCTCCGGACAGGACTATGGCTACACCTTC
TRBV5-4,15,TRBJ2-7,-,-,CASSLETEDYEEQYF,TGTGCCAGCAGCCTAGAGACAGAGGACTACGAGGAGCAGTACTTC
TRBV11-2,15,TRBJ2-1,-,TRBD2,CASSLSSGSTYEQFF,TGTGCCAGCAGCTTGAGTAGCGGGAGTACCTATGAGCAGTTCTTC
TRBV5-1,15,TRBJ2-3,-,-,CASSLGSGAEDTQYF,TGCGCCAGCAGCTTGGGTTCGGGGGCCGAAGATACGCAGTATTTT
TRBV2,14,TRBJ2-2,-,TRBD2,CASGRLAAGGELFF,TGTGCCAGCGGAAGACTAGCGGCAGGCGGGGAGCTGTTTTTT
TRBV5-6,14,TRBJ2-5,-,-,CASTGLGSQETQYF,TGTGCCAGCACCGGCCTGGGCAGCCAAGAGACCCAGTACTTC
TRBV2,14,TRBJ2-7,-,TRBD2,CASRESGKPYEQYF,TGTGCCAGCAGAGAGAGCGGGAAACCCTACGAGCAGTACTTC
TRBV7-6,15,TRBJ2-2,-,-,CASSLGGSYTGELFF,TGTGCCAGCAGCTTAGGCGGCAGTTACACCGGGGAGCTGTTTTTT
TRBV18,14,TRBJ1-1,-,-,CASSPLRGVTEAFF,TGTGCCAGCTCACCGTTGAGGGGGGTCACTGAAGCTTTCTTT